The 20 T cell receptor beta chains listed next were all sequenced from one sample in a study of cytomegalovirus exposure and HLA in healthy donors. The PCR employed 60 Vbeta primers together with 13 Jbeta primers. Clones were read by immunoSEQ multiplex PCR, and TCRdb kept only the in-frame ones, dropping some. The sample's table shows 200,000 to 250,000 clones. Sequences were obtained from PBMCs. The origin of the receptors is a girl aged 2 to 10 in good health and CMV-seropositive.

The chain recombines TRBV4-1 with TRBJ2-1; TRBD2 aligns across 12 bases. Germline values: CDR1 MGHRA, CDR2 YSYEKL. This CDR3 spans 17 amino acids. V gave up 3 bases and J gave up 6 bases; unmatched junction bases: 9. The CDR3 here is CASSQASGRARGNEQFF. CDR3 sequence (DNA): TGCGCCAGCAGCCAGGCTAGCGGGAGGGCCCGAGGCAATGAGCAGTTCTTC.

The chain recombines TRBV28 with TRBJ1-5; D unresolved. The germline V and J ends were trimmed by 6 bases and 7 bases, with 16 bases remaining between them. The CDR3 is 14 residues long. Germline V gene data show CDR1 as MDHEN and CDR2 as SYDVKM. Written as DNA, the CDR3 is TGTGCCAGCAGCAGCGGACCCACAAGCCAGCCCCAGCATTTT. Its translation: CASSSGPTSQPQHF.

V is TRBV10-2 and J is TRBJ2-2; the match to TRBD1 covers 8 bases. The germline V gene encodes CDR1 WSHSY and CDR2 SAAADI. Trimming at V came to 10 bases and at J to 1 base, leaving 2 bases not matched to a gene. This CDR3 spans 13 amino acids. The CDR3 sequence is CATDRGNTGELFF. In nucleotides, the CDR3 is TGCGCCACCGACAGGGGGAACACCGGGGAGCTGTTTTTT.

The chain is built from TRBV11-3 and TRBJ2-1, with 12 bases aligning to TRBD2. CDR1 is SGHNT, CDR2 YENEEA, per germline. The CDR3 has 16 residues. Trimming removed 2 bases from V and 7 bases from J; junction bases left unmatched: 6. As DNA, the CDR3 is TGTGCCAGCAGCTTATCGCTAGCGGGAGGGCCGAATGAGCAGTTCTTC. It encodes CASSLSLAGGPNEQFF.

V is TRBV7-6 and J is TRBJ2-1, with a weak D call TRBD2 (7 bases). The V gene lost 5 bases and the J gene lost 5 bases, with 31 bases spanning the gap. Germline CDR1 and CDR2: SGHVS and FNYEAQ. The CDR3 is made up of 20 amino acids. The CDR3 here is CASSRFTLWGGNYWNNEQFF. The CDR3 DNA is TGTGCCAGCAGCCGTTTTACGTTGTGGGGGGGCAATTATTGGAACAATGAGCAGTTCTTC.

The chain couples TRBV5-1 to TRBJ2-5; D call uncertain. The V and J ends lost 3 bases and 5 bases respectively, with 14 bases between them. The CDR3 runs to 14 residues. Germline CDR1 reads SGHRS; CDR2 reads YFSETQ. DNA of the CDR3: TGCGCCAGCAGCTCGCTTCCAGGAACGGAGACCCAGTACTTC. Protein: CASSSLPGTETQYF.

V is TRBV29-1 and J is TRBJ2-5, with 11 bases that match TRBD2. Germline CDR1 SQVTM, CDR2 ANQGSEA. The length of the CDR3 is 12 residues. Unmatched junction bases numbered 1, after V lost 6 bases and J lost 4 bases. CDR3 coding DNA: TGCAGCGTCGGGACTAGCGGAGAGACCCAGTACTTC. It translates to CSVGTSGETQYF.

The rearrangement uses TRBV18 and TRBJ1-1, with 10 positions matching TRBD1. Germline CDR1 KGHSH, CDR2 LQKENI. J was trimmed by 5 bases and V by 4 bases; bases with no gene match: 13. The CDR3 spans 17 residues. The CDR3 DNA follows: TGTGCCAGCTCACTGTTGAGGGACAGGGGTGCAGATACTGAAGCTTTCTTT. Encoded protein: CASSLLRDRGADTEAFF.

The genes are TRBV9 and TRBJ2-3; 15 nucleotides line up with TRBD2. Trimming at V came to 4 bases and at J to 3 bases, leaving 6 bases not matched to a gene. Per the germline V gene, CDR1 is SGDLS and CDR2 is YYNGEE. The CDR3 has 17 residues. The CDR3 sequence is CASSPGLAGGPTDTQYF. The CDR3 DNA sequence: TGTGCCAGCAGCCCCGGACTAGCGGGAGGGCCGACAGATACGCAGTATTTT.

CDR3 DNA: TGTGCCAGCAGCCATCTCTGGGAGGGAGGCTACGAGCAGTACTTC. Protein product: CASSHLWEGGYEQYF. V usage is TRBV14 and J usage is TRBJ2-7, with TRBD2 matching over 7 bases. Trimming at V came to 3 bases and at J to 3 bases, leaving 8 bases not matched to a gene. The CDR3 runs to 15 residues. CDR1 is SGHDN, CDR2 FVKESK, per germline.

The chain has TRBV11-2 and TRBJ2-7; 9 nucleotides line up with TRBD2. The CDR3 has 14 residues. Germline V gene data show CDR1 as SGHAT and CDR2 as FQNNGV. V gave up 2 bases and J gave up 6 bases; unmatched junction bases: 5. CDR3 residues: CASSLLRAGGEQYF. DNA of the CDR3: TGTGCCAGCAGCTTACTTCGAGCGGGAGGCGAGCAGTACTTC.

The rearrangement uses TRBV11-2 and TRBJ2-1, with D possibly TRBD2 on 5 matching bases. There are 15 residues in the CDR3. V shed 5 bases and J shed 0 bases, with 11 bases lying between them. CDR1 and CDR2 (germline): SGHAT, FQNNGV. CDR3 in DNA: TGTGCCAGCAGCCTGTTGGGGAGCTCCTACAATGAGCAGTTCTTC. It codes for CASSLLGSSYNEQFF.

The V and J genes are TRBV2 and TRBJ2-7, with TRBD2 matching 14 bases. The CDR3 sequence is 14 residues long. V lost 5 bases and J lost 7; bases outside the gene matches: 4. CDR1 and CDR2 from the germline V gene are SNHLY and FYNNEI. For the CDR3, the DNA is TGTGCCAGCAGTCCTCGGACTAGCGGGAGGGAGCAGTACTTC. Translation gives CASSPRTSGREQYF.

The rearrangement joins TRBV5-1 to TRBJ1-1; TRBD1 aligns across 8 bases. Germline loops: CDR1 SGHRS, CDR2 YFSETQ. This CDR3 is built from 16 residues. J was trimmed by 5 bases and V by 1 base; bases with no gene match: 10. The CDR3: CASSLLSGQVLTEAFF. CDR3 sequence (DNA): TGCGCCAGCAGCTTGCTATCGGGACAGGTACTAACTGAAGCTTTCTTT.

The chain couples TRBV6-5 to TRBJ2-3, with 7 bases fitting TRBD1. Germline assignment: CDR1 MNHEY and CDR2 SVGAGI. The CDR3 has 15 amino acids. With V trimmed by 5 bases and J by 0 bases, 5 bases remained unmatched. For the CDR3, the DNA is TGTGCCAGCAGTCATACAGGGGCAAGCACAGATACGCAGTATTTT. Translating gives CASSHTGASTDTQYF.

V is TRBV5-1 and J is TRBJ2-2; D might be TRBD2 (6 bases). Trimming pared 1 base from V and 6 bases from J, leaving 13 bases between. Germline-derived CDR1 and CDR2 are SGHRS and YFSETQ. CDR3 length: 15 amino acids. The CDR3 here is CASSLLEGPPGELFF. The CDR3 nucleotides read TGCGCCAGCAGCTTGTTGGAGGGCCCCCCCGGGGAGCTGTTTTTT.

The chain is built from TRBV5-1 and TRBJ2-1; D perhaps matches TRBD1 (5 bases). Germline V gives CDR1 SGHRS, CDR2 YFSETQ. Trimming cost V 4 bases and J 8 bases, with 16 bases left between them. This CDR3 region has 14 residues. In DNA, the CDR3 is TGCGCCAGCAGCCTGGAACAGGTTTTCGATGAGCAGTTCTTC. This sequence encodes CASSLEQVFDEQFF.

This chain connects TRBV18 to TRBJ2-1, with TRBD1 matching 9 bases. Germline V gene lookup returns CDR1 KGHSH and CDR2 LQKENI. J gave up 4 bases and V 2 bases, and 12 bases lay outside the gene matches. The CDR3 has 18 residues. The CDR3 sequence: CASSPGTGQGGFYNEQFF. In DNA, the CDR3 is TGTGCCAGCTCACCAGGAACGGGACAGGGTGGATTTTACAATGAGCAGTTCTTC.

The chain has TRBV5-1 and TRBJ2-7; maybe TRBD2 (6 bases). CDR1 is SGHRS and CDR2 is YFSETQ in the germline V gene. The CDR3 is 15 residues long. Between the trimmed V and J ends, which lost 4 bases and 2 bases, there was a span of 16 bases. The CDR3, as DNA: TGCGCCAGCAGCCAGGCGGGAACCACCCCCTACGAGCAGTACTTC. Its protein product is CASSQAGTTPYEQYF.

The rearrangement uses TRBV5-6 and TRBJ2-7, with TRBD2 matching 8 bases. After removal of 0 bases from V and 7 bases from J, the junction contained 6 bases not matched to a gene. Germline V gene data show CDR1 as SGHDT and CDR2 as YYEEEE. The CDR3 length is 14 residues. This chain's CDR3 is CASSLAGGPREQYF. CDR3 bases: TGTGCCAGCAGCTTGGCGGGAGGGCCTCGAGAGCAGTACTTC.